This record looks at one TCR beta chain sequence and its context. What it binds is not known. A much more abundant neighbour one base away suggests this may be a read error. Since the CDR3 does not end with the conserved phenylalanine or tryptophan, this likely comes from a read error. BIOMED2 TRB-A/B primer pools were used in multiplex TRB PCR. Via MiXCR, TCRdb re-called the multiplex PCR reads, giving one row per CDR3 protein. The sample yields approximately 8,000 distinct CDR3 sequences, roughly a quarter seen once. CDR3 length: 11 amino acids. Germline V gives CDR1 MNHEY, CDR2 SVGEGT. The V and J ends lost 0 bases and 6 bases respectively, with 1 base between them. Blood genomic DNA input for TRB amplification was 250-500 ng. This entry belongs to a study of T and B cells in COVID-19 patients. Background on the study: Of around 20 active-infection patients, about 18 carried comorbidities linked to unfavorable COVID-19 outcome. Study results and caveats: In COVID-19 patients, T cell receptor beta variable and joining gene use was reportedly strongly skewed. Few blood samples existed from mildly ill patients during symptoms or early in severe cases. Highly clonal in active COVID-19, TRB repertoires exceeded healthy-donor diversity and richness at recovery.

J is TRBJ2-3 and V is TRBV6-2 or TRBV6-3; D uncertain. The sequenced material came from blood. The source of this sequence is a human donor who had recovered from COVID-19. CDR3 coding DNA: TGTGCCAGCAGTTACTCCGATACGCAGTATTTA. Amino acids: CASSYSDTQYL.